This TCR beta chain was profiled in a study of blood T cell repertoires in COVID-19. Across the whole study: The United States, Italy and Spain were the sources of the acute and convalescent COVID-19 samples.

Repertoires were generated with immunoSEQ multiplex PCR, while TCRdb's copy carries only in-frame clones and drops some. The data show about 37,000 clones, with roughly 89% seen just once and roughly 6.1% held by the top ten. Germline V gives CDR1 SEHNR, CDR2 FQNEAQ (reference sequence). V was pared by 2 bases and J by 1 base, with 10 bases between. The CDR3 spans 15 residues. This clone was detected once. This chain links TRBV7-9 with TRBJ2-3, with unresolved D. This receptor was identified in a human donor in a cohort sampled during active COVID-19. The material sequenced was peripheral blood. CDR3 sequence: CASSLRRQGTDTQYF. CDR3 DNA: TGTGCCAGCAGCTTAAGGCGTCAGGGCACAGATACGCAGTATTTT.